These 23 T cell receptor beta chains came from one sample sequenced in a study of CD8+ T cells in alopecia areata. Regarding treatment: oral pan-JAK inhibitor, 5-10 mg twice daily. Extraction of RNA preceded its reverse transcription into cDNA, which served as the sequencing template. Produced via immunoSEQ multiplex PCR; TCRdb's table is partial and in-frame only. The sample has hundreds of thousands of clones, 50% to 75% seen once. The sequenced sample was CD4+ T cells sorted from blood, obtained around week 54, from a patient treated with tofacitinib. All receptors derive from a human donor with alopecia areata.

The rearrangement joins TRBV20-1 to TRBJ2-5; D remains unclear. The CDR3 contains 10 residues. The V end lost 6 bases, the J end lost 7 bases, and 9 bases lay between the germline ends. In germline, CDR1 is DFQATT, CDR2 SNEGSKA (reference sequence). For the CDR3, the DNA is TGCAGTGCCCAAAGTGCGACCCAGTACTTC. Residues: CSAQSATQYF.

The CDR3 loop reads CASSEGNTGELFF. The CDR3 nucleotides read TGTGCCAGCAGCGAGGGGAACACCGGGGAGCTGTTTTTT. This sequence joins TRBV5-4 and TRBJ2-2; a possible D gene is TRBD2 (5 bases). Per germline, CDR1 SGHNT and CDR2 YYREEE (reference sequence). The length of the CDR3 is 13 residues. V lost 4 bases, J lost 1 base, and 5 bases lay in between.

This sequence joins TRBV30 and TRBJ1-5; 8 bases line up with TRBD1. Germline trimming cut 5 bases from V and 1 base from J; bases unmatched to any gene: 7. The germline gives CDR1 GTSNPN, CDR2 SVGIG (reference sequence). This CDR3 contains 15 residues. The CDR3 here is CAWSLTGVSNQPQHF. The CDR3, as DNA: TGTGCCTGGTCCCTGACAGGGGTGAGCAATCAGCCCCAGCATTTT.

The chain joins TRBV30 to TRBJ1-6; D ambiguous. The CDR3 spans 12 residues. V lost 1 base and J 13 bases, leaving 11 bases between the germline ends. From germline, CDR1 is GTSNPN and CDR2 SVGIG (reference sequence). The CDR3 loop reads CAWSADKAPLHF. As DNA, the CDR3 is TGTGCCTGGAGTGCTGATAAAGCGCCCCTCCACTTT.

This chain joins TRBV10-3 and TRBJ1-5, with a tentative D call TRBD1 (5 bases). Per the germline V gene, CDR1 is ENHRY and CDR2 is SYGVKD. The length of the CDR3 is 16 residues. With 0 bases removed from V and 6 bases from J, the gap between germline ends came to 15 bases. The CDR3 protein is CAISESKGSPGQPQHF. The DNA for the CDR3 is TGTGCCATCAGTGAGTCCAAGGGGAGTCCTGGTCAGCCCCAGCATTTT.

The rearrangement joins TRBV5-1 to TRBJ2-2, with 11 bases matching TRBD1. This CDR3 region has 16 residues. Germline V CDR1 and CDR2: SGHRS, YFSETQ. V dropped 4 bases and J dropped 5; count of bases not matched to a gene: 7. The CDR3 loop is CASSLQDRGLTGELFF. The CDR3, as DNA: TGCGCCAGCAGCCTCCAGGACAGGGGGCTGACCGGGGAGCTGTTTTTT.

V is TRBV23-1 and J is TRBJ1-2; possibly TRBD1 for D (6 bases). Being an ORF, TRBV23-1 has a function that is uncertain. The CDR3 is 15 amino acids. The V and J ends lost 5 bases and 4 bases respectively, with 17 bases between them. CDR3 in DNA: TGCGCCAGCAGTTCAAGTCCAGGGGCGCTCTATGGCTACACCTTC. Translation: CASSSSPGALYGYTF.

The CDR3 DNA reads as TGCAGTGCAGGGCTGCTCGGGGAGCTGTTTTTT. Residues: CSAGLLGELFF. The rearrangement uses TRBV20-1 and TRBJ2-2; D is ambiguous. The CDR3 loop spans 11 amino acids. V dropped 6 bases and J dropped 7 bases, with 9 bases sitting between them. The germline gives CDR1 DFQATT, CDR2 SNEGSKA (reference sequence).

CDR3 in DNA: TGTGCCTGGAGTGGGGCCGGGACAGGGCTTTTGGGCAATCAGCCCCAGCATTTT. It encodes CAWSGAGTGLLGNQPQHF. V gene TRBV30 combines with J gene TRBJ1-5; 9 nucleotides line up with TRBD1. V shed 1 base and J 2 bases; nucleotides not matched to a gene: 12. CDR1 is GTSNPN, CDR2 SVGIG, per germline (reference sequence). CDR3 length: 18 residues.

This chain connects TRBV29-1 to TRBJ2-1, with 7 bases that match TRBD1. Germline CDR1 is SQVTM and CDR2 is ANQGSEA. With V trimmed by 4 bases and J by 10 bases, 16 bases remained unmatched. This CDR3 is built from 15 residues. CDR3 bases: TGCAGCGTTGGTAGACTGGGACAGCCCCTGGGGGAGCAGTTCTTC. Amino acid sequence: CSVGRLGQPLGEQFF.

The table lists this clone with a count of one. V and J are TRBV7-9 and TRBJ1-2, with no clear D. This CDR3 has 12 residues. Germline V gene lookup returns CDR1 SEHNR and CDR2 FQNEAQ (reference sequence). Trimming took 5 bases from V and 6 from J, leaving 10 bases between them. Here the CDR3 reads CASSPTDNGYTF. CDR3 DNA sequence: TGTGCCAGCAGCCCGACCGATAATGGCTACACCTTC.

This clone was counted between two and nine times. The rearrangement links TRBV20-1 to TRBJ2-5; no reliable D call. Trimming pared 7 bases from V and 5 bases from J, leaving 11 bases between. The CDR3 consists of 11 residues. Germline V gives CDR1 DFQATT, CDR2 SNEGSKA (reference sequence). CDR3 bases: TGCAGTGTGGTTTCGCGCGAGACCCAGTACTTC. Protein sequence: CSVVSRETQYF.

The sample holds a few counts of this clone. The chain uses TRBV4-3 and TRBJ2-5; TRBD1 aligns across 9 bases. Germline V gene sequence: CDR1 LGHNA, CDR2 YSLEER. V lost 1 base and J lost 3; bases outside the gene matches: 6. CDR3 size: 16 residues. The CDR3 region is CASSQVLQGAKETQYF. DNA for the CDR3: TGCGCCAGCAGCCAAGTTCTACAGGGGGCAAAAGAGACCCAGTACTTC.

This clone was detected once. The rearrangement links TRBV30 to TRBJ1-2, with D unclear. From germline, CDR1 is GTSNPN and CDR2 SVGIG (reference sequence). V was cut by 1 base and J by 6 bases, with 24 bases left in between. The CDR3 has 17 residues. CDR3 nucleotides: TGTGCCTGGAGTGGCCCCGCGGGGTTAGGAAGGGTGCATGGCTACACCTTC. This encodes CAWSGPAGLGRVHGYTF.

This sequence joins TRBV4-1 and TRBJ2-3, with TRBD1 matching over 7 bases. V lost 1 base to trimming and J lost 3 bases; unmatched junction nucleotides: 7. The CDR3 extends over 16 amino acids. CDR1 and CDR2 from the germline V gene are MGHRA and YSYEKL. This CDR3 reads CASSQGTGLSTDTQYF. In DNA, the CDR3 is TGCGCCAGCAGCCAAGGGACAGGTTTATCGACAGATACGCAGTATTTT.

This chain joins TRBV6-5 and TRBJ1-2; TRBD1 aligns across 9 bases. The CDR3 runs 16 residues. Germline-derived CDR1 and CDR2 are MNHEY and SVGAGI. Unmatched junction bases numbered 10, after V lost 3 bases and J lost 5 bases. The CDR3, as DNA: TGTGCCAGCAGTTATAACACAGGGGGCGCGCGGTATGGCTACACCTTC. Its translation is CASSYNTGGARYGYTF.

This clone was recorded once. J is TRBJ1-2 and V is TRBV15, with TRBD1 matching over 9 bases. The CDR3 is 15 amino acids. Germline CDR1 LNHNV, CDR2 YYDKDF (reference sequence). The V and J ends lost 2 bases and 7 bases, in that order; junction bases with no gene match: 8. The CDR3 region has the DNA TGTGCCACCAGCAGACCCGGACAGGGGTGGGGTGGCTACACCTTC. As protein: CATSRPGQGWGGYTF.

The chain is built from TRBV25-1 and TRBJ2-5; 8 nucleotides match TRBD1. This CDR3 region has 15 residues. Germline lookup yields CDR1 MGHDK and CDR2 SYGVNS. J was trimmed by 3 bases and V by 0 bases; bases with no gene match: 3. CDR3 amino acids: CASSEYAQGEETQYF. Here the CDR3 DNA reads TGTGCCAGCAGTGAATATGCACAGGGGGAAGAGACCCAGTACTTC.

This rearrangement joins TRBV29-1 to TRBJ2-1; TRBD2 might be the D (5 bases). V lost 4 bases to trimming and J lost 1 base, with 11 bases between them. The CDR3 runs to 14 residues. Germline V gene data show CDR1 as SQVTM and CDR2 as ANQGSEA. CDR3 nucleotide sequence: TGCAGCGTTGTTCCGGGGATGTCCTACAATGAGCAGTTCTTC. It translates to CSVVPGMSYNEQFF.

The chain joins TRBV5-6 to TRBJ2-5, with D uncertain. Trimming removed 0 bases at V and 7 bases at J, with 10 bases between. This CDR3 comprises 13 residues. Germline V gene data show CDR1 as SGHDT and CDR2 as YYEEEE. This CDR3 reads CASSLGPPATQYF. For the CDR3, the DNA is TGTGCCAGCAGCTTGGGACCCCCAGCGACCCAGTACTTC.

V is TRBV4-3 and J is TRBJ2-3; no definite D call. V gave up 1 base and J gave up 0 bases, with 11 bases separating them. CDR1 is LGHNA and CDR2 is YSLEER in the germline V gene. The CDR3 has 16 amino acids. The CDR3 protein is CASSQGSTISTDTQYF. As DNA, the CDR3 is TGCGCCAGCAGCCAAGGGTCGACGATCAGCACAGATACGCAGTATTTT.

V gene TRBV30 combines with J gene TRBJ1-4, with D perhaps TRBD1 (6 bases). The CDR3 totals 14 residues. Germline assignment: CDR1 GTSNPN and CDR2 SVGIG (reference sequence). The V end lost 3 bases, the J end lost 5 bases, and 13 bases lay between the germline ends. DNA of the CDR3: TGTGCCTGGAGCCCGGGAGGGGGGAATGAAAAACTGTTTTTT. It codes for CAWSPGGGNEKLFF.

This clone was recorded a few times. The rearrangement uses TRBV10-3 and TRBJ1-1; D is unresolved. CDR1 is ENHRY and CDR2 is SYGVKD in the germline V gene. The CDR3 totals 12 residues. With 11 bases removed from V and 0 bases from J, the gap between germline ends came to 10 bases. The CDR3 coding sequence is TGTGCCGCCACGGGCTTGAACACTGAAGCTTTCTTT. It translates to CAATGLNTEAFF.